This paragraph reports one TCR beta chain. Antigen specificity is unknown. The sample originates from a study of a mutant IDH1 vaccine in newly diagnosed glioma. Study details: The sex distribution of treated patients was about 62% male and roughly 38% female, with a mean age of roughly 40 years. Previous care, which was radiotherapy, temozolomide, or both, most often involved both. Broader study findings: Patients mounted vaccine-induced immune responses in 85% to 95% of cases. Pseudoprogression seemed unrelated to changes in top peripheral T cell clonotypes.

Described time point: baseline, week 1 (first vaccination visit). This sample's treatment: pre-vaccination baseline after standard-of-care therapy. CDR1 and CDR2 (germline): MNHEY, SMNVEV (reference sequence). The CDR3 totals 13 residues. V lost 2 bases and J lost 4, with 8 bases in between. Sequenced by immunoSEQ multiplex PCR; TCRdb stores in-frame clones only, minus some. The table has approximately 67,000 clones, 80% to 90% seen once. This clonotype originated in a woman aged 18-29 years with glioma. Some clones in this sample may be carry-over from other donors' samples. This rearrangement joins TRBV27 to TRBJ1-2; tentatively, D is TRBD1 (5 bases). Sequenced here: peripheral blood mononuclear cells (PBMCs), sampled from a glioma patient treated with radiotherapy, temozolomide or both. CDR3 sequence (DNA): TGTGCCAGCAGTTTAAGGGACGGCTATGGCTACACCTTC. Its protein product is CASSLRDGYGYTF.